A selection of T cell receptor beta chains follows, all from one sample in a study of T-cell memory formation after mild COVID-19. TCRdb re-derived calls from the 5' RACE reads in MiXCR, one entry per CDR3 protein. The sample holds about 340,000 distinct CDR3 sequences; approximately 15% are singletons and the top ten take approximately 20%. The sequencing input was PBMCs or a T cell subset sorted from them (not recorded which). These receptors came from a young man who had mild COVID-19 (a few samples of this study predate the infection). Cell type and time point are not known. The conserved cysteine and the conserved F or W are not part of the CDR3 here. The D gene is left open where the match is weak.

V gene	J gene	CDR3 length	D gene	CDR3 protein
TRBV12-5	TRBJ2-3	11	.	ASGPAGVDTQY
TRBV9	TRBJ2-7	12	TRBD1	ASSVGDSSYEQY
TRBV5-4	TRBJ2-3	14	.	ASSLLKEPSTDTQY
TRBV5-1	TRBJ1-6	14	.	ASSLEGVSYNSPLH
TRBV7-9	TRBJ1-4	13	.	ASSFLPGHNEKLF
TRBV6-5	TRBJ2-7	12	TRBD1	ASSAGTGGDEQY
TRBV3-1	TRBJ2-7	11	.	ASSPYGVHEQY
TRBV6-2/TRBV6-3	TRBJ1-2	11	.	ASWTLANYGYT
TRBV12-3/TRBV12-4	TRBJ1-1	10	.	ASSRIQGEAF
TRBV12-3/TRBV12-4	TRBJ2-2	12	.	ASSPEVYTGELF
TRBV5-4	TRBJ2-3	13	TRBD2	ASSLEAGSTDTQY
TRBV7-8	TRBJ2-5	12	.	ASSQATRGETQY
TRBV20-1	TRBJ2-1	13	TRBD1	SATSTGGSYNEQF
TRBV7-2	TRBJ1-5	13	.	ASSTTRGNNQPQH
TRBV6-5	TRBJ1-6	15	.	ASREGGAKSYNSPLH
TRBV11-1	TRBJ2-1	13	.	ASSSSVSSYNEQF
TRBV7-2	TRBJ2-3	13	.	ASSRLGGVTDTQY
TRBV12-5	TRBJ2-7	11	.	ASGLRGSYEQY
TRBV14	TRBJ1-2	16	.	ASSQDHGSTVAFRGYT
TRBV6-6	TRBJ2-2	14	.	ASTPRDGANTGELF
TRBV7-2	TRBJ2-1	12	TRBD1	ASSSGQGWNEQF
TRBV5-5	TRBJ2-3	13	.	ASSLDAGRTDTQY
TRBV7-2	TRBJ1-1	14	TRBD1	ASSLDRTGKLTEAF
TRBV11-2	TRBJ2-7	13	.	ASSTLSGGYYEQY
TRBV11-2	TRBJ1-1	11	.	ASIFWGGTEAF
TRBV20-1	TRBJ1-6	13	.	SARDLGSTNSPLH
TRBV4-3	TRBJ2-5	13	.	ASSHLQGSQETQY
TRBV5-1	TRBJ2-1	13	.	ASSLAGSRYNEQF
TRBV5-6	TRBJ1-1	9	.	ASSLGIRAF
TRBV7-6	TRBJ2-1	14	TRBD1	ASSLGKRQGAGEQF
TRBV27	TRBJ1-6	11	.	ASTTGKNSPLH
TRBV7-9	TRBJ2-3	13	TRBD1	ASSLVTGGTDTQY
TRBV5-1	TRBJ2-5	14	TRBD1	ASSPMLRQGAETQY
TRBV7-6	TRBJ1-2	14	.	ASSPLGAGTYYGYT
TRBV9	TRBJ1-1	13	.	ASSVGSQGSTEAF
TRBV7-8	TRBJ1-6	10	.	ASSSPDSPLH
TRBV7-9	TRBJ1-1	11	.	ASSLGIGARAF
TRBV27	TRBJ2-2	15	.	ASSPGRGRVGTGELF
TRBV9	TRBJ1-2	12	.	ASSATQERRGYT
TRBV12-3/TRBV12-4	TRBJ2-5	12	.	ASSRTAYQETQY
TRBV7-9	TRBJ1-2	11	.	ASSLEVQRGYT
TRBV2	TRBJ2-3	12	.	ASSEGLQGRTQY
TRBV6-5	TRBJ2-7	13	TRBD1	ASSAGTGIFYEQY
TRBV11-2	TRBJ2-7	12	TRBD2	ASSYPGLAHEQY
TRBV5-1	TRBJ2-7	10	.	ASSSDAYEQY
TRBV6-1	TRBJ2-1	13	.	ASSVGWGGPNEQF
TRBV5-1	TRBJ2-6	13	.	ASSLSVSGANVLT
TRBV7-3	TRBJ2-1	11	TRBD2	ASSQRGGIEQF
TRBV5-1	TRBJ2-3	13	.	ASSFGQFATDTQY
TRBV15	TRBJ2-1	16	.	ATSREGSWAGARNEQF
TRBV5-1	TRBJ2-3	10	.	ASRVGSDTQY
TRBV7-2	TRBJ2-1	13	.	ASSLIWQADNEQF
TRBV30	TRBJ2-5	9	.	AWSGGETQY
TRBV5-1	TRBJ2-3	13	TRBD2	ASSLGLADSDTQY
TRBV12-3/TRBV12-4	TRBJ2-2	12	.	ASSWPPNTGELF
TRBV9	TRBJ1-2	10	.	ASSVFQGGYT
TRBV7-2	TRBJ2-1	10	.	ASSLSHAEQF
TRBV9	TRBJ1-4	12	.	ASSQQGGGEKLF
TRBV7-2	TRBJ2-1	13	TRBD1	ASSFRQGDYNEQF
TRBV7-8	TRBJ2-2	15	.	ASSLAVVAANTGELF